This T cell receptor (beta chain) appears in the sequencing data of a study of CD8+ T cells in alopecia areata. Trimming pared 5 bases from V and 4 bases from J, leaving 17 bases between. The CDR3 is made up of 15 amino acids. Germline CDR1 and CDR2: SGHVS and FNYEAQ. General observations from the study: Scalp sequencing captures resident alphabeta T cells of normal skin too. Clonality in lesional scalp, especially alopecia totalis/universalis, exceeded that of normal scalp.

From alopecia areata patients, lesional scalp punch biopsies and peripheral blood were collected. Both CD4+ and CD8+ T cells were separated by sorting PBMCs. A remark on this clone: The antigen remains undetermined.

As the sequencing template, cDNA was produced by extracting RNA and reverse transcribing it. The data were produced by immunoSEQ multiplex PCR, yet TCRdb's version contains in-frame clones alone and is incomplete. Here the sample spans 60,000 to 65,000 clones, 44% being singletons. V gene TRBV7-6 combines with J gene TRBJ2-5; possibly TRBD1 or TRBD2 for D (5 bases each). This receptor was taken from a human donor with alopecia areata. Sequenced material: NKG2D-low CD8+ T cells sorted from blood. The CDR3 spells CASSPIAAGRETQYF. CDR3 DNA: TGTGCCAGCAGCCCAATTGCGGCAGGGAGAGAGACCCAGTACTTC. The full variable domain, completed using reference TRBV7-6 and TRBJ2-5, is GAGVSQSPRYKVTKRGQDVALRCDPISGHVSLYWYRQALGQGPEFLTYFNYEAQQDKSGLPNDRFSAERPEGSISTLTIQRTEQRDSAMYRCASSPIAAGRETQYFGPGTRLLVL.